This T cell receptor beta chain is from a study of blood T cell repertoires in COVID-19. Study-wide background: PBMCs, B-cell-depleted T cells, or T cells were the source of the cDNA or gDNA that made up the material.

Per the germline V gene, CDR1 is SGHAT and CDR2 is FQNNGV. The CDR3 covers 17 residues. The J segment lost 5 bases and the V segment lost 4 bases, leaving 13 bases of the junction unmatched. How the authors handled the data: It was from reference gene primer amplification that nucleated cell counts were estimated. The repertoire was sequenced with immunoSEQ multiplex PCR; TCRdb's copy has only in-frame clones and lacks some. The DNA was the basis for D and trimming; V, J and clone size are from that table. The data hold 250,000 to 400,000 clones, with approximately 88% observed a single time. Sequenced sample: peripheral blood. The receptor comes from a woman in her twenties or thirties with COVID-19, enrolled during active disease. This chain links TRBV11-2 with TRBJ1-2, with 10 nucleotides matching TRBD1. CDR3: CASSSRTGQGLWYGYTF. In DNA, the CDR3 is TGTGCCAGCAGCTCGAGAACGGGACAGGGGCTATGGTATGGCTACACCTTC.